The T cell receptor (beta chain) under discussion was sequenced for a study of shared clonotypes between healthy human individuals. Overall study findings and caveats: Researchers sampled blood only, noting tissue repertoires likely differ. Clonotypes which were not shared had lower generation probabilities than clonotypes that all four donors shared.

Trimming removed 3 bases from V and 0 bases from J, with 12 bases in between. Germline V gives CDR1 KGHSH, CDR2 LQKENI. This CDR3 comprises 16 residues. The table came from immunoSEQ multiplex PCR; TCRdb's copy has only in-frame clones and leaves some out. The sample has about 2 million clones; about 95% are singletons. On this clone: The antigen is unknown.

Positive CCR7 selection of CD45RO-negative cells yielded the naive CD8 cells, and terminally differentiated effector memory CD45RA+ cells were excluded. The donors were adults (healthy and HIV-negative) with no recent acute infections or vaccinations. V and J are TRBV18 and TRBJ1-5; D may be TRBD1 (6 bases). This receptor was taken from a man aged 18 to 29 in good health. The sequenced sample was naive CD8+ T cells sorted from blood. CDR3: CASSPSRGVSNQPQHF. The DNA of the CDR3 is TGTGCCAGCTCACCCTCTAGGGGGGTTAGCAATCAGCCCCAGCATTTT.